The 10 T cell receptor beta chains given below trace back to one sample, sequenced in a study of beta chain features in type 1 diabetes. Findings and limits, study-wide: TCRB CDR3s were moderately but significantly shorter in Type 1 diabetes patients in all four CD4+ subsets.

No antigen has been assigned to these receptors. Expressed TCRB transcripts were sequenced because the isolated RNA had all been reverse transcribed beforehand. Assay: immunoSEQ multiplex PCR; the TCRdb copy retains only in-frame clones and omits some. There are almost 350,000 clones in the sample; 7% to 10% occur only once, and less than 1.2% lies in the top ten. Sequencing was done on a sample of central memory CD4+ T cells from blood. The receptors originated from a man in his thirties or forties with type 1 diabetes.

This clone came up a few times. V gene TRBV5-1 combines with J gene TRBJ2-7, with 7 bases identical to TRBD1. The CDR3 spans 15 residues. The junction had 9 bases not matched to a gene; V was cut back by 3 bases and J by 3 bases. The germline V gene has CDR1 SGHRS and CDR2 YFSETQ. CDR3: CASSCRDRLYYEQYF. Here the CDR3 DNA reads TGCGCCAGCAGCTGCCGGGACAGACTATACTACGAGCAGTACTTC.

This clone was observed a few times. The chain links TRBV7-2 to TRBJ2-5; D perhaps matches TRBD2 (6 bases). CDR3 size: 14 residues. Per germline, CDR1 SGHTA and CDR2 FQGNSA. The ends were cut back, 3 bases at V and 5 bases at J, with 13 bases in the middle. CDR3 in amino acids: CASSFSGGKETQYF. The CDR3 DNA sequence: TGTGCCAGCAGCTTTTCGGGCGGGAAGGAGACCCAGTACTTC.

This chain links TRBV27 with TRBJ1-6, with a tentative D call TRBD1 (6 bases). There are 14 residues in the CDR3. The germline gives CDR1 MNHEY, CDR2 SMNVEV (reference sequence). V shed 5 bases and J shed 5 bases, with 10 bases lying between them. Here the CDR3 DNA reads TGTGCCAGCAGTGTGGGACATAATAATTCACCCCTCCACTTT. This sequence encodes CASSVGHNNSPLHF.

Only a few counts were recorded for this clone. The gene calls are TRBV7-2 and TRBJ1-6; possibly TRBD1 for D (5 bases). This CDR3 has 16 residues. The germline gives CDR1 SGHTA, CDR2 FQGNSA. V lost 5 bases, J lost 7 bases, and 18 bases lay in between. CDR3 protein: CASSTTGTLPNSPLHF. In nucleotides, the CDR3 is TGTGCCAGCAGCACCACAGGCACCTTACCAAATTCACCCCTCCACTTT.

Only a few counts were recorded for this clone. At the DNA level, this CDR3 is encoded by other sequences in the same sample as well. The gene calls are TRBV7-2 and TRBJ2-7; TRBD1 might be the D (5 bases). Trimming shortened V by 0 bases and J by 4 bases, and 7 bases separated the two germline ends. This CDR3 region has 13 residues. Germline V CDR1 and CDR2: SGHTA, FQGNSA. DNA of the CDR3: TGTGCCAGCAGCTTAGCCCAGGGTTACGAGCAGTACTTC. It yields the protein CASSLAQGYEQYF. The variable domain in full, completed from reference TRBV7-2 and TRBJ2-7, reads GAGVSQSPSNKVTEKGKDVELRCDPISGHTALYWYRQSLGQGLEFLIYFQGNSAPDKSGLPSDRFSAERTGGSVSTLTIQRTQQEDSAVYLCASSLAQGYEQYFGPGTRLTVT.

This chain connects TRBV18 to TRBJ1-4; a possible D gene is TRBD1 (5 bases). Germline V CDR1 and CDR2: KGHSH, LQKENI. This CDR3 region has 15 residues. With 3 bases removed from V and 8 bases from J, the gap between germline ends came to 16 bases. CDR3 in amino acids: CASSPGRGLEEKLFF. The CDR3 DNA sequence: TGTGCCAGCTCACCCGGGAGGGGTTTAGAAGAAAAACTGTTTTTT.

In this sample, this clone turned up a few times. The genes are TRBV29-1 and TRBJ1-4, with D possibly matching TRBD1 (5 bases). Trimming removed 4 bases at V and 0 bases at J, with 9 bases between. The CDR3 spans 14 residues. Germline V CDR1 and CDR2: SQVTM, ANQGSEA. CDR3 in amino acids: CSVVGEATNEKLFF. Here the CDR3 DNA reads TGCAGCGTTGTGGGGGAAGCAACTAATGAAAAACTGTTTTTT. Variable domain in full (rest from reference TRBV29-1 and TRBJ1-4): SAVISQKPSRDICQRGTSLTIQCQVDSQVTMMFWYRQQPGQSLTLIATANQGSEATYESGFVIDKFPISRPNLTFSTLTVSNMSPEDSSIYLCSVVGEATNEKLFFGSGTQLSVL.

The chain has TRBV5-8 and TRBJ1-1; 11 positions match TRBD1. The germline gives CDR1 SGHTS, CDR2 YDEGEE. The junction had 2 bases not matched to a gene; V was cut back by 1 base and J by 3 bases. CDR3 size: 15 residues. Here the CDR3 reads CASSLTGQGDTEAFF. The DNA of the CDR3 is TGTGCCAGCAGCTTGACGGGACAGGGGGACACTGAAGCTTTCTTT.

This sequence joins TRBV4-1 and TRBJ1-4, with 10 bases aligning to TRBD1. CDR1 MGHRA and CDR2 YSYEKL come from the germline V gene. Losses at the gene ends were 1 base for V and 7 bases for J; bases not matched to a gene: 3. The CDR3 has 15 residues. The CDR3 nucleotides are TGCGCCAGCAGCCAAGGAGACAGGGGGCGTGAAAAACTGTTTTTT. Its translation: CASSQGDRGREKLFF.

This clone was counted between two and nine times. CDR3 sequence (DNA): TGTGCCATCAGTGACCTAGCGGATCCGCAAGAGACCCAGTACTTC. It specifies CAISDLADPQETQYF. V and J are TRBV10-3 and TRBJ2-5; 7 bases agree with TRBD2. This CDR3 region has 15 residues. Germline V lookup: CDR1 ENHRY, CDR2 SYGVKD. Germline trimming cut 3 bases from V and 2 bases from J; bases unmatched to any gene: 6.